What follows are 31 T cell receptor beta chains derived from one specimen sequenced in a study of T cells in Graves' hyperthyroidism and ophthalmopathy. Researchers amplified the TCR beta CDR3 regions from RNA transcripts. HTBI primers were used for first-round RT-PCR of the TCR CDR3. TCRdb analysed the multiplex PCR reads with MiXCR anew, one entry per CDR3 protein. This table holds roughly 300,000 distinct CDR3 sequences, 15% to 20% found once. The sequenced sample consisted of blood. Source of these receptors: a woman between 45 and 65 years old with Graves' hyperthyroidism.

This chain connects TRBV29-1 to TRBJ2-1, with TRBD2 identical over 10 bases. Looked up from germline, CDR1 is SQVTM and CDR2 is ANQGSEA. V shed 7 bases and J 8 bases; nucleotides not matched to a gene: 8. CDR3 length: 13 amino acids. In DNA, the CDR3 is TGCAGCGCCTCTAGCGGGGGATATGATGAGCAGTTCTTC. Protein sequence: CSASSGGYDEQFF.

The genes are TRBV20-1 and TRBJ2-4; maybe TRBD2 (6 bases). The CDR3 totals 15 residues. The germline V gene has CDR1 DFQATT and CDR2 SNEGSKA (reference sequence). V was cut by 6 bases and J by 1 base, with 16 bases left in between. CDR3 nucleotide sequence: TGCAGTGCGCAGTCCGGGAGCGAGGCCAAAAACATTCAGTACTTC. It codes for CSAQSGSEAKNIQYF.

The chain couples TRBV10-2 to TRBJ1-2; maybe TRBD1 (5 bases). The V and J ends lost 3 bases and 7 bases respectively, with 12 bases between them. The CDR3 runs 13 residues. The germline gives CDR1 WSHSY, CDR2 SAAADI. The CDR3 here is CASSDGRVTGYTF. CDR3 nucleotide sequence: TGCGCCAGCAGTGACGGCAGGGTGACTGGCTACACCTTC.

In this sample, this clonotype turned up many times. CDR3 sequence: CSAHPEAFF. CDR3 sequence (DNA): TGCAGTGCCCATCCTGAAGCTTTCTTT. This sequence joins TRBV20-1 and TRBJ1-1; D is unclear. Germline assignment: CDR1 DFQATT and CDR2 SNEGSKA (reference sequence). V shed 6 bases and J shed 6 bases, with 5 bases lying between them. This CDR3 spans 9 amino acids.

This clonotype has only a few counts. The V and J genes are TRBV6-1 and TRBJ2-5; the match to TRBD1 covers 9 bases. The J segment lost 6 bases and the V segment lost 4 bases, leaving 9 bases of the junction unmatched. CDR3 length equals 15 residues. Germline V gives CDR1 MNHNS, CDR2 SASEGT. CDR3 nucleotides: TGTGCCAGCAGTGTTGAAGGACAGGGGATTAAGACCCAGTACTTC. Translation: CASSVEGQGIKTQYF.

This chain connects TRBV6-1 to TRBJ2-2; D uncertain. Germline assignment: CDR1 MNHNS and CDR2 SASEGT. CDR3 size: 14 residues. V was pared by 6 bases and J by 1 base, with 9 bases between. The CDR3 DNA reads as TGTGCCAGCAGGCCGGGTGGGAACACCGGGGAGCTGTTTTTT. This sequence encodes CASRPGGNTGELFF.

The sample holds many counts of this clonotype. The chain couples TRBV3-1 to TRBJ1-1; tentative D call: TRBD1 (6 bases). Germline V gene lookup returns CDR1 LGHDT and CDR2 YNNKEL (reference sequence). The CDR3 contains 14 residues. V was clipped by 9 bases and J by 3 bases, with 17 bases between them. CDR3 loop: CARSRGGRDTEAFF. The CDR3 bases are TGTGCCAGGTCTCGTGGGGGGCGCGACACTGAAGCTTTCTTT.

This clonotype was recorded many times. This chain links TRBV20-1 with TRBJ2-7, with TRBD1 matching 9 bases. The CDR3 has 16 amino acids. Germline V lookup: CDR1 DFQATT, CDR2 SNEGSKA (reference sequence). The V gene end was trimmed by 2 bases and the J gene end by 2 bases; junction bases not matched to a gene: 10. As DNA, the CDR3 is TGCAGTGCTAGACCCCCGAAGGGGACAGGGCCCTACGAGCAGTACTTC. It codes for CSARPPKGTGPYEQYF.

J is TRBJ1-6 and V is TRBV6-1; TRBD1 is a possible D gene (5 bases). Germline loops: CDR1 MNHNS, CDR2 SASEGT. The CDR3 is made up of 17 amino acids. Between the trimmed V and J ends, which lost 5 bases and 7 bases, there was a span of 21 bases. The CDR3 loop is CASSSQDQEGPNSPLHF. The CDR3 DNA is TGTGCCAGCAGTTCCCAGGACCAGGAGGGGCCAAATTCACCCCTCCACTTT.

CDR3: CATSSVQGGRGYTF. CDR3 DNA sequence: TGTGCCACCAGCAGTGTACAGGGGGGACGGGGCTACACCTTC. The chain joins TRBV15 to TRBJ1-2; 8 bases align to TRBD1. Germline V gives CDR1 LNHNV, CDR2 YYDKDF (reference sequence). The CDR3 length is 14 residues. The V segment lost 3 bases and the J segment 8 bases; nucleotides outside the gene matches: 8.

The V call is TRBV6-5, the J call TRBJ1-4; D is unclear. Trimming stripped 0 bases from V and 5 bases from J, with 10 bases between. Germline V gene lookup returns CDR1 MNHEY and CDR2 SVGAGI. This CDR3 has 15 amino acids. CDR3 coding DNA: TGTGCCAGCAGTTACTCGACGACCCCGAATGAAAAACTGTTTTTT. Protein product: CASSYSTTPNEKLFF.

This clonotype came up a few times. This chain connects TRBV7-2 to TRBJ2-3, with TRBD1 matching over 9 bases. The germline V gene encodes CDR1 SGHTA and CDR2 FQGNSA. Germline trimming cut 6 bases from V and 6 bases from J; bases unmatched to any gene: 10. The CDR3 is 15 amino acids. Here the CDR3 DNA reads TGTGCCAGCAGGTACCGGGACAGGGCCCACGATACGCAGTATTTT. Encoded protein: CASRYRDRAHDTQYF.

The rearrangement links TRBV2 to TRBJ2-3; TRBD2 might be the D (5 bases). With 2 bases removed from V and 9 bases from J, the gap between germline ends came to 12 bases. The CDR3 sequence is 13 residues long. Germline values: CDR1 SNHLY, CDR2 FYNNEI. The CDR3 spells CASSEWTEATQYF. CDR3 coding DNA: TGTGCCAGCAGTGAATGGACGGAGGCAACGCAGTATTTT.

The chain recombines TRBV29-1 with TRBJ2-3; D gene uncertain. Germline CDR1 and CDR2: SQVTM and ANQGSEA. V lost 2 bases, J lost 5 bases, and 8 bases lay in between. The CDR3 is 12 residues long. CDR3 nucleotides: TGCAGCGTTGAACTAGGTCGAGATACGCAGTATTTT. Residues: CSVELGRDTQYF.

The chain employs TRBV7-3 and TRBJ1-5; no firm D call. Germline V gives CDR1 SGHTA, CDR2 FQGTGA. Trimming cost V 4 bases and J 11 bases, with 6 bases left between them. This CDR3 contains 10 residues. The CDR3 here is CASSYRAQHF. DNA for the CDR3: TGTGCCAGCAGCTATAGGGCCCAGCATTTT.

This clonotype showed up just a few times. This rearrangement joins TRBV7-9 to TRBJ1-1, with D possibly TRBD1 on 6 matching bases. Germline V gene data show CDR1 as SEHNR and CDR2 as FQNEAQ (reference sequence). This CDR3 has 15 amino acids. The V gene lost 3 bases and the J gene lost 2 bases, with 13 bases spanning the gap. Written as DNA, the CDR3 is TGTGCCAGCAGCTTCACCGGGACAACAAACACTGAAGCTTTCTTT. Its translation is CASSFTGTTNTEAFF.

This clonotype was seen many times. This chain links TRBV18 with TRBJ2-7; D is perhaps TRBD1 (9 bases). Germline V lookup: CDR1 KGHSH, CDR2 LQKENI. Trimming took 6 bases from V and 6 from J, leaving 24 bases between them. The CDR3 sequence is 16 residues long. CDR3: CASSPGGTGLMAEQYF. CDR3 nucleotide sequence: TGTGCCAGCTCCCCGGGGGGGACAGGGCTAATGGCCGAGCAGTACTTC. Looking up the rest from reference TRBV18 and TRBJ2-7 gives the full variable domain: NAGVMQNPRHLVRRRGQEARLRCSPMKGHSHVYWYRQLPEEGLKFMVYLQKENIIDESGMPKERFSAEFPKEGPSILRIQQVVRGDSAAYFCASSPGGTGLMAEQYFGPGTRLTVT.

This clonotype was counted at least ten times. This chain uses TRBV28 with TRBJ2-1, with a tentative D call TRBD1 (6 bases). Germline assignment: CDR1 MDHEN and CDR2 SYDVKM. The CDR3 runs 15 residues. V lost 1 base and J lost 7, with 14 bases in between. CDR3 DNA sequence: TGTGCCAGCAGTTTATACTTGTCAGGGGAGAATGAGCAGTTCTTC. It translates to CASSLYLSGENEQFF.

This clonotype was recorded a few times. The J gene is TRBJ1-4, the V gene TRBV10-2, with TRBD1 as a possible D gene (5 bases). This CDR3 region has 14 residues. V lost 1 base and J 10 bases, leaving 13 bases between the germline ends. Germline values: CDR1 WSHSY, CDR2 SAAADI. The CDR3 spells CASSELAGTLKLFF. Written as DNA, the CDR3 is TGCGCCAGCAGTGAGTTGGCCGGGACGTTAAAACTGTTTTTT.

In its sample, this clonotype was seen many times. V is TRBV12-3 or TRBV12-4 and J is TRBJ2-1; 10 positions agree with TRBD2. The ends lost 2 bases at V and 7 bases at J; junction bases unmatched: 8. The CDR3 sequence is 16 residues long. CDR3 coding DNA: TGTGCCAGCAGTTTAATGGCAGCGGGGGGGCGAAATGAGCAGTTCTTC. This codes for CASSLMAAGGRNEQFF.

This rearrangement joins TRBV12-3 or TRBV12-4 to TRBJ1-2; 7 nucleotides match TRBD1. The V segment lost 5 bases and the J segment 7 bases; nucleotides outside the gene matches: 10. The CDR3 runs to 14 residues. CDR3 in amino acids: CASSETGAYCGYTF. The CDR3 DNA reads TGTGCCAGCAGTGAAACAGGGGCCTACTGTGGCTACACCTTC.

This clonotype was seen many times. This rearrangement joins TRBV18 to TRBJ2-3; no clear D. This CDR3 spans 15 amino acids. Germline V gives CDR1 KGHSH, CDR2 LQKENI. The V end was cut by 1 base, the J end by 2 bases, with 10 bases between. CDR3: CASSPQNRFTDTQYF. The CDR3 DNA follows: TGTGCCAGCTCACCACAGAACAGATTCACAGATACGCAGTATTTT.

With regard to this clonotype: This may be a read error: a much more frequent sequence differs by one nucleotide. The chain combines TRBV30 with TRBJ1-5, with unresolved D. There are 15 residues in the CDR3. CDR1 is GTSNPN, CDR2 SVGIG, per germline (reference sequence). V was trimmed by 2 bases and J by 4 bases, leaving 15 bases between them. CDR3 nucleotide sequence: TGTGCCTGGAGTTTCGCGGGTCGTGGGAATCAGCCCCAGCATTTT. Translation: CAWSFAGRGNQPQHF.

This clonotype was counted only a few times. V gene TRBV3-1 combines with J gene TRBJ2-7; no clear D gene. Trimming removed 1 base from V and 0 bases from J, with 4 bases in between. The CDR3 consists of 13 residues. Germline V CDR1 and CDR2: LGHDT, YNNKEL (reference sequence). Written as DNA, the CDR3 is TGTGCCAGCAGCCAAGGCCACTCCTACGAGCAGTACTTC. It specifies CASSQGHSYEQYF.

This clonotype was seen a few times. V is TRBV20-1 and J is TRBJ1-2; D not resolved. The V gene's germline CDR1 is DFQATT and CDR2 SNEGSKA (reference sequence). This CDR3 is 13 amino acids long. Between the trimmed V and J ends, which lost 5 bases and 3 bases, there was a span of 13 bases. CDR3: CSASRTHDYGYTF. Here the CDR3 DNA reads TGCAGTGCTTCCAGGACCCATGACTATGGCTACACCTTC.

This clonotype was counted ten times or more. The genes are TRBV28 and TRBJ1-4, with a possible D match to TRBD1 (5 bases). This CDR3 spans 19 amino acids. Germline V gene lookup returns CDR1 MDHEN and CDR2 SYDVKM. V dropped 1 base and J dropped 0 bases, with 18 bases sitting between them. Written as DNA, the CDR3 is TGTGCCAGCAGTTTATCCATCTCCCAGGGAGGGGCAACTAATGAAAAACTGTTTTTT. Translation: CASSLSISQGGATNEKLFF. Using reference TRBV28 and TRBJ1-4 for the parts outside the CDR3, the full variable domain is DVKVTQSSRYLVKRTGEKVFLECVQDMDHENMFWYRQDPGLGLRLIYFSYDVKMKEKGDIPEGYSVSREKKERFSLILESASTNQTSMYLCASSLSISQGGATNEKLFFGSGTQLSVL.

This clonotype was seen many times. The chain couples TRBV11-2 to TRBJ2-7, with D possibly TRBD2 on 6 matching bases. This CDR3 is 18 amino acids long. CDR1 is SGHAT and CDR2 is FQNNGV in the germline V gene. Trimming removed 6 bases from V and 0 bases from J, with 24 bases in between. CDR3 nucleotide sequence: TGTGCCAGCAGTTTGACCCAGACAAGCGGGTTAAGCTCCTACGAGCAGTACTTC. This sequence encodes CASSLTQTSGLSSYEQYF.

This clonotype was observed at least ten times. The chain recombines TRBV12-3 or TRBV12-4 with TRBJ2-1, with 7 bases that match TRBD1. V shed 7 bases, J shed 5 bases, and the junction held 11 bases outside the gene matches. The CDR3 is 15 residues long. CDR3 sequence: CASTYGGTANNEQFF. CDR3 coding DNA: TGTGCCAGCACCTACGGTGGGACAGCCAACAATGAGCAGTTCTTC.

This clonotype was seen more than once but under ten times. V is TRBV5-5 and J is TRBJ1-4, with D hard to call. CDR1 and CDR2 from the germline V gene are SGHKS and YYEKEE (reference sequence). The V gene lost 4 bases and the J gene lost 0 bases, with 16 bases spanning the gap. This CDR3 has 17 amino acids. The CDR3 sequence: CASSPGRRTATNEKLFF. The CDR3 DNA is TGTGCCAGCAGCCCCGGTCGGCGGACCGCAACTAATGAAAAACTGTTTTTT.

This clonotype was recorded a few times. The V call is TRBV19, the J call TRBJ2-1; 9 bases fit TRBD2. With V trimmed by 1 base and J by 8 bases, 6 bases remained unmatched. The CDR3 is 15 amino acids. The V gene's germline CDR1 is LNHDA and CDR2 SQIVND (reference sequence). The CDR3 here is CASSIGRGRAHEQFF. CDR3 DNA: TGTGCCAGTAGTATAGGTCGCGGGAGGGCCCATGAGCAGTTCTTC.

The sample holds one count of this clonotype. The junction departs from germline at one end; a sequencing error may be responsible. The V gene is TRBV19, the J gene TRBJ2-3, with D possibly matching TRBD2 (6 bases). This CDR3 spans 14 amino acids. Germline loops: CDR1 LNHDA, CDR2 SQIVND (reference sequence). DNA for the CDR3: TGTGCCAGTAGTATAGGTCCGGGAGCAGATACGCAGAATTTT. Protein: CASSIGPGADTQNF.